This entry lists 26 T cell receptor beta chains sequenced from one sample in a study of blood T cell repertoires in COVID-19. Assay used: immunoSEQ multiplex PCR; TCRdb lists only in-frame clones, some missing. The profile shows 14,000 or so clones, about 80% of them singletons. What was sequenced was peripheral blood. These receptors came from a woman aged 60 to 75 with acute or convalescent COVID-19.

The chain is built from TRBV28 and TRBJ1-4, with TRBD1 as a possible D gene (5 bases). The V end lost 2 bases, the J end lost 3 bases, and 13 bases lay between the germline ends. The germline V gene encodes CDR1 MDHEN and CDR2 SYDVKM. The CDR3 sequence is 16 residues long. The CDR3 loop reads CASSLAGQRPNEKLFF. CDR3 sequence (DNA): TGTGCCAGCAGTTTAGCGGGGCAACGGCCTAATGAAAAACTGTTTTTT.

The chain carries TRBV10-1 and TRBJ1-5, with D uncertain. The CDR3 spans 18 residues. Germline CDR1 WNHNN, CDR2 SYGVQD (reference sequence). Between the trimmed V and J ends, which lost 2 bases and 3 bases, there was a span of 20 bases. In DNA, the CDR3 is TGCGCCAGCAGTGAGATTTTAGGAGGGCGTGAGGACAATCAGCCCCAGCATTTT. Encoded protein: CASSEILGGREDNQPQHF.

The chain's CDR3 is CASSLPEGGRTEAFF. In DNA, the CDR3 is TGTGCCAGCTCACTCCCTGAAGGAGGGCGGACTGAAGCTTTCTTT. The chain has TRBV18 and TRBJ1-1; D is unresolved. The germline V and J ends were trimmed by 4 bases and 5 bases, with 17 bases remaining between them. CDR3 size: 15 residues. In germline, CDR1 is KGHSH, CDR2 LQKENI.

This sequence joins TRBV10-1 and TRBJ2-1, with 9 bases that match TRBD1. This CDR3 is 14 amino acids long. The ends lost 4 bases at V and 8 bases at J; junction bases unmatched: 6. In germline, CDR1 is WNHNN, CDR2 SYGVQD (reference sequence). CDR3 bases: TGCGCCAGCAGTGGGGGACAGGGTGGGTATGAGCAGTTCTTC. It translates to CASSGGQGGYEQFF.

CDR3 in DNA: TGCGCCAGCAGCTTGACTTTGGAAGAGACCCAGTACTTC. Translated, it gives CASSLTLEETQYF. V usage is TRBV5-1 and J usage is TRBJ2-5; D gene ambiguous. In germline, CDR1 is SGHRS, CDR2 YFSETQ. The length of the CDR3 is 13 residues. The V and J ends lost 1 base and 3 bases respectively, with 7 bases between them.

This rearrangement joins TRBV12-5 to TRBJ2-1, with D possibly being TRBD2 (6 bases). Germline CDR1 LGHNT, CDR2 FRNRAP. The V gene lost 3 bases and the J gene lost 4 bases, with 13 bases spanning the gap. The CDR3 has 15 amino acids. As DNA, the CDR3 is TGTGCTAGTGGTTTTCCCGGGAGCGGGTACAATGAGCAGTTCTTC. Translation: CASGFPGSGYNEQFF.

The chain couples TRBV2 to TRBJ2-3, with TRBD2 matching 9 bases. This CDR3 spans 21 amino acids. Germline V lookup: CDR1 SNHLY, CDR2 FYNNEI. The trim removed 1 base at V and 0 bases at J, leaving 17 bases unmatched. The CDR3 DNA is TGTGCCAGCAGTGAAGAGTTGGCGGGGGGGCCCAACCCTACTAGCACAGATACGCAGTATTTT. Translation: CASSEELAGGPNPTSTDTQYF.

The V gene is TRBV5-1, the J gene TRBJ2-3; D remains ambiguous. The CDR3 consists of 13 residues. Germline assignment: CDR1 SGHRS and CDR2 YFSETQ. The V and J ends lost 0 bases and 4 bases respectively, with 6 bases between them. The CDR3 DNA reads TGCGCCAGCAGCTTGGCCGTAGCAGATACGCAGTATTTT. Its protein product is CASSLAVADTQYF.

This chain links TRBV7-3 with TRBJ2-1, with TRBD2 matching over 11 bases. Germline V CDR1 and CDR2: SGHTA, FQGTGA. J was trimmed by 2 bases and V by 2 bases; bases with no gene match: 11. This CDR3 comprises 19 residues. CDR3 residues: CASSLALAGALSPYNEQFF. As DNA, the CDR3 is TGTGCCAGCAGCTTAGCACTAGCGGGGGCGCTGAGCCCCTACAATGAGCAGTTCTTC. Supplemented by reference TRBV7-3 and TRBJ2-1, the full variable domain reads GAGVSQTPSNKVTEKGKYVELRCDPISGHTALYWYRQSLGQGPEFLIYFQGTGAADDSGLPNDRFFAVRPEGSVSTLKIQRTERGDSAVYLCASSLALAGALSPYNEQFFGPGTRLTVL.

This chain uses TRBV7-2 with TRBJ2-3; perhaps TRBD2 as D (5 bases). The CDR3 sequence is 15 residues long. Germline values: CDR1 SGHTA, CDR2 FQGNSA. Trimming pared 5 bases from V and 3 bases from J, leaving 15 bases between. CDR3 in DNA: TGTGCCAGCAGCCCCCGTCGGGGAAGGACAGATACGCAGTATTTT. Its protein is CASSPRRGRTDTQYF.

The CDR3 DNA sequence: TGTGCCAGCAGCTCAACTCAGGGATCCGGGGAGCTGTTTTTT. This sequence encodes CASSSTQGSGELFF. The chain uses TRBV11-1 and TRBJ2-2; weak D call: TRBD1 (5 bases). This CDR3 has 14 residues. The V and J ends lost 4 bases and 6 bases respectively, with 12 bases between them. The germline V gene encodes CDR1 SGHAT and CDR2 FQDESV (reference sequence).

This chain links TRBV21-1 with TRBJ2-5; TRBD1, the table's D call, lacks a check against the DNA. TRBV21-1 is a known pseudogene. The CDR3 totals 14 residues. CDR3 coding DNA: TGTGCCAGCAGCAAAGAGGCAGGGGGAGAGACCCAGTACTTC. Translation: CASSKEAGGETQYF.

The chain recombines TRBV7-5 with TRBJ1-3; the table assigns TRBD1, which was not confirmed against the DNA. TRBV7-5 counts as a pseudogene. The CDR3 covers 17 residues. This CDR3 is CARSLSYSRLSGNTIYF. The CDR3 DNA sequence: TGTGCCAGAAGCTTATCATACAGCAGGCTCTCTGGAAACACCATATATTTT.

The chain recombines TRBV13 with TRBJ2-1; the D is unclear. Trimming took off 2 bases at V and 4 bases at J, with 3 bases between the two ends. CDR1 is PRHDT and CDR2 is FYEKMQ in the germline V gene (reference sequence). This CDR3 has 12 amino acids. DNA for the CDR3: TGTGCCAGCAGCTTACGGTACAATGAGCAGTTCTTC. Its protein is CASSLRYNEQFF. The whole variable domain, filled in from reference TRBV13 and TRBJ2-1, reads AAGVIQSPRHLIKEKRETATLKCYPIPRHDTVYWYQQGPGQDPQFLISFYEKMQSDKGSIPDRFSAQQFSDYHSELNMSSLELGDSALYFCASSLRYNEQFFGPGTRLTVL.

V and J are TRBV28 and TRBJ2-7, with a tentative D call TRBD2 (6 bases). Germline-derived CDR1 and CDR2 are MDHEN and SYDVKM. This CDR3 spans 14 amino acids. V gave up 6 bases and J gave up 3 bases, with 15 bases separating them. For the CDR3, the DNA is TGTGCCAGCAGCCCCCCGGAGGGTGGCTACGAGCAGTACTTC. Encoded protein: CASSPPEGGYEQYF. The whole variable domain, remainder taken from reference TRBV28 and TRBJ2-7, is DVKVTQSSRYLVKRTGEKVFLECVQDMDHENMFWYRQDPGLGLRLIYFSYDVKMKEKGDIPEGYSVSREKKERFSLILESASTNQTSMYLCASSPPEGGYEQYFGPGTRLTVT.

This clone was picked up one time. The chain recombines TRBV6-2 or TRBV6-3 with TRBJ2-1, with 7 bases fitting TRBD2. CDR1 and CDR2 from the germline V gene are MNHEY and SVGEGT. V lost 4 bases to trimming and J lost 4 bases; unmatched junction nucleotides: 10. The CDR3 is 16 amino acids. The DNA of the CDR3 is TGTGCCAGCAGTTCTTTATGGGGCGGGAGTTACAATGAGCAGTTCTTC. Its translation is CASSSLWGGSYNEQFF.

The chain has TRBV10-3 and TRBJ2-1, with D maybe TRBD1 (6 bases). The CDR3 loop spans 14 amino acids. Per germline, CDR1 ENHRY and CDR2 SYGVKD. Trimming took 5 bases from V and 10 from J, leaving 18 bases between them. In DNA, the CDR3 is TGTGCCATCAGTCCATCGAGGGACACGGGAGAGCAGTTCTTC. Protein product: CAISPSRDTGEQFF.

The rearrangement uses TRBV6-6 and TRBJ1-2; D unclear. The CDR3 has 14 residues. V dropped 0 bases and J dropped 8 bases, with 13 bases sitting between them. CDR1 and CDR2 (germline): MNHNY, SVGAGI (reference sequence). For the CDR3, the DNA is TGTGCCAGCAGTTACTCGTCGCCAGGTCGGGGCTACACCTTC. Residues: CASSYSSPGRGYTF.

The V call is TRBV11-2, the J call TRBJ1-5, with a possible D match to TRBD1 (6 bases). With 3 bases removed from V and 0 bases from J, the gap between germline ends came to 9 bases. The CDR3 is 15 residues long. The germline V gene has CDR1 SGHAT and CDR2 FQNNGV. As DNA, the CDR3 is TGTGCCAGCAGCTTGACAGGACATAGCAATCAGCCCCAGCATTTT. Amino acids: CASSLTGHSNQPQHF.

Worth noting for this clone: At one of its ends the junction is not consistent with the germline gene, which may arise from a read error. The V call is TRBV4-2, the J call TRBJ2-3; 13 positions agree with TRBD2. The CDR3 totals 16 residues. The germline CDR1 and CDR2 sequences are LGHNA and YNFKEQ. The DNA of the CDR3 is TGTGCCAGCAGCCCCCTGGTTACTAGCGGGAGGGCCGAGGGGGATTTT. Amino acids: CASSPLVTSGRAEGDF.

The CDR3 DNA reads as TGTGCCAGCAGCCAGTGGGACAGGGGGCTGAATGAGCAGTTCTTC. Translated: CASSQWDRGLNEQFF. The rearrangement joins TRBV3-1 (or the pseudogene TRBV3-2) to TRBJ2-1, with 12 bases lining up with TRBD1. Germline trimming cut 3 bases from V and 7 bases from J; bases unmatched to any gene: 4. CDR3 length: 15 residues. Germline CDR1 LGHDT, CDR2 YNNKEL (reference sequence).

J is TRBJ2-1 and V is TRBV12-3 or TRBV12-4, with 7 positions matching TRBD1. The CDR3 runs 13 residues. Germline trimming cut 10 bases from V and 8 bases from J; bases unmatched to any gene: 11. The chain's CDR3 is CATSQGTGDEQFF. The CDR3, as DNA: TGTGCCACCTCACAGGGGACCGGGGATGAGCAGTTCTTC.

The gene calls are TRBV7-2 and TRBJ1-2, with D tentatively TRBD1 (6 bases). This CDR3 contains 16 residues. Trimming removed 6 bases at V and 1 base at J, with 18 bases between. Germline CDR1 SGHTA, CDR2 FQGNSA. DNA for the CDR3: TGTGCCAGCAGGCCGGGGGGGGACACCCTTAACTATGGCTACACCTTC. It is translated as CASRPGGDTLNYGYTF.

This chain uses TRBV6-2 or TRBV6-3 with TRBJ2-2; D gene uncertain. The germline V gene encodes CDR1 MNHEY and CDR2 SVGEGT. V was pared by 4 bases and J by 4 bases, with 13 bases between. CDR3 size: 15 residues. The CDR3 here is CASSFPGFFTGELFF. The CDR3 DNA follows: TGTGCCAGCAGTTTTCCAGGCTTCTTCACCGGGGAGCTGTTTTTT.

This clone came up a few times. The J gene is TRBJ1-5, the V gene TRBV10-3; maybe TRBD1 (6 bases). CDR3 length: 14 amino acids. V was trimmed by 4 bases and J by 6 bases, leaving 13 bases between them. Germline CDR1 reads ENHRY; CDR2 reads SYGVKD. The CDR3, as DNA: TGTGCCATCAGTGCACAGGGTTCTGGTCAGCCCCAGCATTTT. Residues: CAISAQGSGQPQHF.

The V and J genes are TRBV6-5 and TRBJ1-1; D unclear. The CDR3 is 15 residues long. Germline-derived CDR1 and CDR2 are MNHEY and SVGAGI. Trimming left V 3 bases short and J 4 bases short, with 15 bases between. CDR3 nucleotides: TGTGCCAGCAGTTATCATTCGGCGGTCGCCACTGAAGCTTTCTTT. Translated, it gives CASSYHSAVATEAFF.